The 3 T cell receptor beta chains below were found in one sample sequenced in a study of T cell responses to AZD1222 COVID-19 vaccine. Clones were read by immunoSEQ multiplex PCR, and TCRdb kept only the in-frame ones, dropping some. The profile covers over 150,000 clones, with roughly 92% appearing a single time and over 1.5% taken by the ten largest. The source material was peripheral blood, sampled on day 0 of AZD1222 vaccination. These receptors were collected from an adult in good health.

The table lists this clone with a count of one. This rearrangement joins TRBV18 to TRBJ2-7; D may correspond to TRBD1 or TRBD2 (6 bases each). CDR3 size: 15 residues. Trimming cost V 6 bases and J 7 bases, with 22 bases left between them. Germline CDR1 is KGHSH and CDR2 is LQKENI. CDR3 nucleotide sequence: TGTGCCAGCTCCTCGGAGGGGGTCGCTTCTGAGGAGCAGTACTTC. It specifies CASSSEGVASEEQYF.

The rearrangement joins TRBV5-1 to TRBJ2-1; 8 bases fit TRBD1. V lost 2 bases to trimming and J lost 3 bases; unmatched junction nucleotides: 4. The CDR3 has 15 residues. Germline V gene sequence: CDR1 SGHRS, CDR2 YFSETQ. The CDR3 sequence: CASSFRDRNYNEQFF. CDR3 coding DNA: TGCGCCAGCAGCTTCCGGGACAGGAACTACAATGAGCAGTTCTTC.

This chain connects TRBV30 to TRBJ1-3; possibly TRBD1 for D (6 bases). This CDR3 is built from 13 residues. Looked up from germline, CDR1 is GTSNPN and CDR2 is SVGIG (reference sequence). V was shortened by 1 base and J by 5 bases, with 9 bases between the two germline ends. CDR3 region: CAWSAGVRNTIYF. The CDR3, as DNA: TGTGCCTGGAGTGCAGGGGTTAGAAACACCATATATTTT.